The source of this TCR beta chain is a study of T-cell memory formation after mild COVID-19 (dated by TCRdb to 2020 to 2023). For the wider study: TCR sequence clusters from the two donors were found to be largely donor specific. In a couple of donors, T-cell clones that expanded and contracted after mild COVID-19 were followed by sequencing TCRalpha and TCRbeta repertoires longitudinally. Two young, previously healthy adult volunteers made up the cohort, one male and one female.

PBMCs were isolated by Ficoll-Paque density gradient centrifugation. This clonotype was counted a few times. No cognate antigen has been identified for it. Base qualities were left out, and no much larger clone turns up one base away. The CDR3 holds 13 amino acids from the cysteine to the phenylalanine. Solely the CDR3 DNA is kept, with 39 bases framed from the first base. V loses 4 bases at its end and J loses 5 bases; junction bases beyond the gene matches: 5. Taken from the germline V gene (reference sequence), the CDR1 and CDR2 loops are SGHKS and YYEKEE. For sequencing, an Illumina NovaSeq 6000 was employed. TCRalpha and TCRbeta cDNA libraries were built by 5'RACE with constant-segment primers, adding sample barcodes and unique molecular identifiers. RNA was extracted from every sample with Trizol reagent. Libraries were amplified in two PCR steps, with a second sample barcode and Illumina TruSeq adapters added in the second step. Sequencing of the libraries was done on an Illumina NovaSeq, producing 2 x 150 bp paired-end reads. From the authors' description of their analysis: With migec v1.2.7, reads were demultiplexed and then collapsed into UMI-guided consensus sequences. With mixcr v2.1.11, UMI consensuses were aligned to TRA and TRB V and J templates and assembled into clonotypes. Expanded or contracted clonotypes were those called significant by both edgeR and NoisET, with noise models trained on biological replicates. For edgeR calls, a false discovery rate-adjusted p below 0.01 and a log2 fold-change threshold of 1 were applied. As an exploratory analysis of dynamics, max-normalized trajectories of the 1000 most abundant clonotypes were examined by PCA with hierarchical clustering. Each responding clone was given a CD4 or CD8 phenotype based on the CD4+ and CD8+ repertoires, which had been sequenced separately. Using fastp trimming at Q25 and MiXCR clonotype assembly, TCRdb reanalyzed the public sequencing data and kept in-frame beta chains. When rows share a CDR3 protein, they turn into one entry using the most common DNA and genes. TCRdb, not the original authors, processed these V and J calls. This sample lists more than 75,000 distinct CDR3 sequences; 14% were detected once. The ten largest make up 31% of the sample.

Overall study results and their limits: The detection of some responding clones in pre-infection memory suggests that pre-existing cross-reactive memory T cells joined the SARS-CoV-2 response. The study covered only a couple of mild cases, and larger cohorts including severe cases with pre-infection samples were considered necessary. Balanced CD4/CD8 phenotypes were observed for clones contracting from day 15 to 85, whereas a bias towards CD4+ was observed for a second wave of clones expanding from day 15 to 37. The second-wave clones that peaked on day 37 were not confirmed to be SARS-CoV-2 specific. Contracting CD4+ clones turned up mainly in the CM and EM memory subsets, whereas EMRA was where CD8+ clones were enriched.

The TCR was taken from an adult woman who had mild COVID-19 (a few samples of this study predate the infection). The sample titles of this study are shuffled in the database, so cell type and time point are left out; the donor was told from shared clones. The sequenced sample consisted of PBMCs or a T cell subset sorted from them (not recorded which). This chain is built from TRBV5-5 and TRBJ2-5, with TRBD1 identical over 7 junction bases. This receptor has the CDR3 CASSEDRSETQYF. The bases are TGTGCCAGCAGCGAGGACAGGTCGGAGACCCAGTACTTC.